This TCR beta chain was documented in a study of monozygotic twins with cystic fibrosis. The data were produced by immunoSEQ multiplex PCR, yet TCRdb's version contains in-frame clones alone and is incomplete. The repertoire includes some 22,000 clones, 95% to 98% of them detected once, and 0.12% to 0.15% sits in the top ten. Findings and caveats of the study: Low clonality (median around 0.009) suggested a mostly naive repertoire. No link emerged between shared CDR3 counts and age, concordance or severity. V usage most resembled the co-twin in 13 of 16 pairs.

Deletions cut 0 bases from V and 4 bases from J, with 16 bases between. CDR3 size: 16 residues. CDR1 is SGDLS, CDR2 YYNGEE, per germline. As for this clone: Its antigen is not identified.

V gene TRBV9 combines with J gene TRBJ1-2; D uncertain. Sequenced sample: blood. The TCR originated in a girl aged 10 to 17 with cystic fibrosis. CDR3: CASSVDARGEIYGYTF. In DNA form, the CDR3 reads TGTGCCAGCAGCGTAGACGCACGGGGAGAGATCTATGGCTACACCTTC.